Below, 16 T cell receptor beta chains from the same sample are listed, as sequenced in a study of shared clonotypes between healthy human individuals. Data came from immunoSEQ multiplex PCR; TCRdb stores just in-frame clones and leaves some out. The sample holds around 1.9 million clones; under 95% are singletons and the top ten take 1.5% to 2%. Terminally differentiated effector memory CD45RA+ cells were left out of the naive CD8 fraction, which was CD45RO-negative and positively selected for CCR7. Sequenced: naive CD8+ T cells from PBMCs. The receptors here all came from a man younger than 35 in good health. Some clones in this sample may be carry-over from other donors' samples.

A remark on this clone: A read error may be the cause here, since a much bigger clone is one base away. Other DNA sequences of this sample code for an identical CDR3. The genes are TRBV7-8 and TRBJ2-7; D remains ambiguous. Germline V CDR1 and CDR2: SGHVS, FQNEAQ. Between the trimmed V and J ends, which lost 1 base and 3 bases, there was a span of 4 bases. The CDR3 sequence is 12 residues long. Here the CDR3 reads CASSLGVYEQYF. CDR3 nucleotide sequence: TGTGCCAGCAGCTTAGGGGTCTACGAGCAGTACTTC.

The V call is TRBV10-3, the J call TRBJ1-2; D remains ambiguous. From germline, CDR1 is ENHRY and CDR2 SYGVKD. V lost 4 bases and J lost 5, with 20 bases in between. The CDR3 is 16 residues long. CDR3 nucleotides: TGTGCCATCAGTGTGCTTCTTGGAACGAGTTTGTATGGCTACACCTTC. Amino acid sequence: CAISVLLGTSLYGYTF.

The genes are TRBV19 and TRBJ2-3, with 7 bases identical to TRBD2. Germline CDR1 is LNHDA and CDR2 is SQIVND (reference sequence). V was pared by 6 bases and J by 0 bases, with 9 bases of the junction left unmatched. The CDR3 spans 16 residues. The CDR3 region is CASRPLGGRSTDTQYF. CDR3 bases: TGTGCCAGTAGGCCCCTGGGCGGGAGAAGCACAGATACGCAGTATTTT.

V is TRBV29-1 and J is TRBJ2-1; TRBD2 agrees at 12 bases. The CDR3 is 18 residues long. Germline V gene sequence: CDR1 SQVTM, CDR2 ANQGSEA. The trim removed 4 bases at V and 5 bases at J, leaving 15 bases unmatched. The CDR3 DNA reads TGCAGCGTTGGAGGCCTTAGACTAGCGGGAGAGGGGGACAATGAGCAGTTCTTC. It specifies CSVGGLRLAGEGDNEQFF.

The V and J genes are TRBV28 and TRBJ2-7; 7 bases align to TRBD2. V was pared by 3 bases and J by 4 bases, with 6 bases of the junction left unmatched. Germline CDR1 is MDHEN and CDR2 is SYDVKM. The CDR3 sequence is 14 residues long. The CDR3 region is CASSLSREGYEQYF. For the CDR3, the DNA is TGTGCCAGCAGTTTGTCCAGGGAGGGATACGAGCAGTACTTC. The variable domain in full, with the rest retrieved from reference TRBV28 and TRBJ2-7, is DVKVTQSSRYLVKRTGEKVFLECVQDMDHENMFWYRQDPGLGLRLIYFSYDVKMKEKGDIPEGYSVSREKKERFSLILESASTNQTSMYLCASSLSREGYEQYFGPGTRLTVT.

V usage is TRBV7-9 and J usage is TRBJ1-3; TRBD1 might be the D (5 bases). This CDR3 has 16 residues. V was cut by 5 bases and J by 0 bases, with 14 bases left in between. Germline CDR1 SEHNR, CDR2 FQNEAQ (reference sequence). The CDR3: CASSQRQSRSGNTIYF. Here the CDR3 DNA reads TGTGCCAGCAGCCAGAGACAGTCTCGCTCTGGAAACACCATATATTTT. Together with reference TRBV7-9 and TRBJ1-3, the CDR3 gives the full variable domain: DTGVSQNPRHKITKRGQNVTFRCDPISEHNRLYWYRQTLGQGPEFLTYFQNEAQLEKSRLLSDRFSAERPKGSFSTLEIQRTEQGDSAMYLCASSQRQSRSGNTIYFGEGSWLTVV.

This clone occurred once. V usage is TRBV11-2 and J usage is TRBJ1-1, with 8 bases that match TRBD1. The CDR3 has 14 amino acids. Trimming at V came to 5 bases and at J to 5 bases, leaving 7 bases not matched to a gene. CDR1 SGHAT and CDR2 FQNNGV come from the germline V gene. CDR3 sequence: CASSEDRGWTEAFF. In nucleotides, the CDR3 is TGTGCCAGCAGCGAAGACAGGGGATGGACTGAAGCTTTCTTT.

V and J are TRBV4-3 and TRBJ1-1, with 10 bases matching TRBD1. The germline V gene has CDR1 LGHNA and CDR2 YSLEER. CDR3 size: 14 residues. J gave up 7 bases and V 4 bases, and 6 bases lay outside the gene matches. DNA for the CDR3: TGCGCCAGCAGCCCCCGGGACAGGGGAGGTGAAGCTTTCTTT. Amino acid sequence: CASSPRDRGGEAFF.

The rearrangement joins TRBV9 to TRBJ1-4; 7 bases are a match to TRBD1. Germline V CDR1 and CDR2: SGDLS, YYNGEE. The CDR3 loop spans 13 amino acids. V lost 3 bases and J lost 7; bases outside the gene matches: 3. The CDR3 loop reads CASSGTGVEKLFF. In DNA, the CDR3 is TGTGCCAGCAGCGGTACAGGGGTTGAAAAACTGTTTTTT. The whole variable domain, filled in from reference TRBV9 and TRBJ1-4, reads DSGVTQTPKHLITATGQRVTLRCSPRSGDLSVYWYQQSLDQGLQFLIQYYNGEERAKGNILERFSAQQFPDLHSELNLSSLELGDSALYFCASSGTGVEKLFFGSGTQLSVL.

The sample holds one count of this clone. This chain connects TRBV6-1 to TRBJ2-1, with D unresolved. V lost 2 bases and J lost 8, with 7 bases in between. The CDR3 sequence is 12 residues long. CDR1 MNHNS and CDR2 SASEGT come from the germline V gene. The CDR3 loop is CASSENHYEQFF. In DNA, the CDR3 is TGTGCCAGCAGTGAAAATCATTATGAGCAGTTCTTC.

The chain combines TRBV9 with TRBJ1-3; D possibly corresponds to TRBD1 (6 bases). The germline CDR1 and CDR2 sequences are SGDLS and YYNGEE. Trimming took 2 bases from V and 4 from J, leaving 16 bases between them. The CDR3 length is 16 residues. The CDR3 DNA sequence: TGTGCCAGCAGCGTCCACCCCGGGGGGGCGGGAAACACCATATATTTT. This codes for CASSVHPGGAGNTIYF.

The gene calls are TRBV27 and TRBJ2-1; TRBD1 aligns across 9 bases. The CDR3 sequence is 14 residues long. V was clipped by 5 bases and J by 6 bases; unmatched bases: 5. Germline CDR1 MNHEY, CDR2 SMNVEV (reference sequence). The CDR3 region has the DNA TGTGCCAGCAGTATGGACAGGGGCCCCAATGAGCAGTTCTTC. This gives the protein CASSMDRGPNEQFF.

CDR3 in amino acids: CASVPIGTNYGYTF. The CDR3 DNA reads TGTGCCAGCGTTCCCATAGGAACTAACTATGGCTACACCTTC. V and J are TRBV7-9 and TRBJ1-2, with D uncertain. V dropped 8 bases and J dropped 0 bases, with 13 bases sitting between them. This CDR3 contains 14 residues. Germline V gives CDR1 SEHNR, CDR2 FQNEAQ (reference sequence). Full variable domain (remainder filled in from reference TRBV7-9 and TRBJ1-2): DTGVSQNPRHKITKRGQNVTFRCDPISEHNRLYWYRQTLGQGPEFLTYFQNEAQLEKSRLLSDRFSAERPKGSFSTLEIQRTEQGDSAMYLCASVPIGTNYGYTFGSGTRLTVV.

J is TRBJ2-5 and V is TRBV28, with 9 bases matching TRBD2. The V segment lost 2 bases and the J segment 4 bases; nucleotides outside the gene matches: 5. The CDR3 sequence is 15 residues long. Germline V gene sequence: CDR1 MDHEN, CDR2 SYDVKM. The CDR3 here is CASSLRAGGRETQYF. The DNA for the CDR3 is TGTGCCAGCAGTTTAAGGGCGGGGGGGAGAGAGACCCAGTACTTC. Full variable domain (missing parts from reference TRBV28 and TRBJ2-5): DVKVTQSSRYLVKRTGEKVFLECVQDMDHENMFWYRQDPGLGLRLIYFSYDVKMKEKGDIPEGYSVSREKKERFSLILESASTNQTSMYLCASSLRAGGRETQYFGPGTRLLVL.

The chain is built from TRBV15 and TRBJ2-2, with D unresolved. V lost 5 bases and J lost 4, with 11 bases in between. Per the germline V gene, CDR1 is LNHNV and CDR2 is YYDKDF (reference sequence). The CDR3 has 14 residues. Written as DNA, the CDR3 is TGTGCCACCAGCCTTAAGGATTTCACCGGGGAGCTGTTTTTT. Amino acid sequence: CATSLKDFTGELFF. Based on the CDR3 plus reference TRBV15 and TRBJ2-2, the full variable domain is DAMVIQNPRYQVTQFGKPVTLSCSQTLNHNVMYWYQQKSSQAPKLLFHYYDKDFNNEADTPDNFQSRRPNTSFCFLDIRSPGLGDTAMYLCATSLKDFTGELFFGEGSRLTVL.

This clone showed up just once. The chain links TRBV11-1 to TRBJ2-7; no firm D call. The germline gives CDR1 SGHAT, CDR2 FQDESV (reference sequence). The CDR3 is 12 amino acids. V was trimmed by 3 bases and J by 3 bases, leaving 6 bases between them. CDR3 protein: CASSLDDYEQYF. CDR3 nucleotide sequence: TGTGCCAGCAGCTTGGACGACTACGAGCAGTACTTC.